This T cell receptor beta chain was obtained from a study of blood T cell repertoires in COVID-19. Across the study: COVID-19 samples, acute and convalescent, were from the United States, Italy and Spain.

Germline V lookup: CDR1 SGHNT, CDR2 YYREEE (reference sequence). The CDR3 is made up of 14 amino acids. V lost 2 bases, J lost 6 bases, and 13 bases lay in between. Per the original methods: Reference gene primer amplification gave nucleated cell count estimates. Assay: immunoSEQ multiplex PCR; the TCRdb copy retains only in-frame clones and omits some. The DNA gave D and trimming, while V, J and clone size come from that table. This sample has roughly 240,000 clones, with 82% found just once. This chain connects TRBV5-4 to TRBJ2-3, with D possibly being TRBD2 (7 bases). The sample consisted of peripheral blood. The clonotype originates from a woman in her seventies with acute or convalescent COVID-19. The CDR3 loop reads CASSFSGGQDTQYF. The CDR3 DNA sequence: TGTGCCAGCAGCTTTTCCGGGGGGCAGGATACGCAGTATTTT. Variable domain in full (rest from reference TRBV5-4 and TRBJ2-3): ETGVTQSPTHLIKTRGQQVTLRCSSQSGHNTVSWYQQALGQGPQFIFQYYREEENGRGNFPPRFSGLQFPNYSSELNVNALELDDSALYLCASSFSGGQDTQYFGPGTRLTVL.